These T cell receptor beta chains were read from a single sample in a study of T cells in Graves' hyperthyroidism and ophthalmopathy. A single record per CDR3 protein comes from TCRdb applying MiXCR to the multiplex PCR reads. This table holds about half a million distinct CDR3 sequences, about 22% found once. The sample was blood. These TCRs come from a woman in her 70s with Graves' ophthalmopathy. CDR3s include the opening cysteine and the closing phenylalanine or tryptophan. The D gene is left open where the match is weak. Part of the rows lack a size; the others show once, few, many or a class for expanded clones.

v_call	d_call	j_call	clone_size	cdr3_length	cdr3_nt	cdr3_aa
TRBV6-2/TRBV6-3	TRBD2	TRBJ2-3	-	16	TGTGCCAGCAGTTACGGAGGAAGCGGGAGGGGAGATACGCAGTATTTT	CASSYGGSGRGDTQYF
TRBV5-1	-	TRBJ1-2	-	14	TGCGCCAGCAGCTTGGAAGGGGAGTCCTATGGCTACACCTTC	CASSLEGESYGYTF
TRBV15	TRBD1	TRBJ1-2	few	17	TGTGCCACCAGCAGAGGGGGACAGGAAGTACAAAACTATGGCTACACCTTC	CATSRGGQEVQNYGYTF
TRBV9	TRBD1	TRBJ1-1	many	14	TGTGCCAGCAGCGTAGGACAGGGGAACACTGAAGCTTTCTTT	CASSVGQGNTEAFF
TRBV30	-	TRBJ2-7	few	14	TGTGCCTCCATCAGCGTGAGGAGCTCCTACGAGCAGTACTTC	CASISVRSSYEQYF
TRBV12-3/TRBV12-4	-	TRBJ1-2	many	11	TGTGCCAGCAGTTTACGTGGGGGCTACACCTTC	CASSLRGGYTF
TRBV6-5	TRBD2	TRBJ2-5	-	16	TGTGCCAGCAGTTACGCGGGAGGGCCCCAACAAGAGACCCAGTACTTC	CASSYAGGPQQETQYF
TRBV12-3/TRBV12-4	TRBD2	TRBJ2-7	few	16	TGTGCCAGCAGTTCGGAGGGGACTAGCGGGGTCTACGAGCAGTACTTC	CASSSEGTSGVYEQYF
TRBV18	-	TRBJ2-7	-	15	TGTGCCAGCTCACCTGGGGCGGGGCGGACCTACGAGCAGTACTTC	CASSPGAGRTYEQYF
TRBV10-3	-	TRBJ1-1	-	14	TGTGCCATCAGTGAGTCAGGTGAGGCCACTGAAGCTTTCTTT	CAISESGEATEAFF